This T cell receptor beta chain was profiled in a study of OX40 agonist ivuxolimab in advanced cancers. Germline-derived CDR1 and CDR2 are SGDLS and YYNGEE. The CDR3 totals 15 residues. Trimming shortened V by 0 bases and J by 6 bases, and 15 bases separated the two germline ends. Produced via immunoSEQ multiplex PCR; TCRdb's table is partial and in-frame only. Among approximately 96,000 clones listed, about nine tenths were seen once. The genes are TRBV9 and TRBJ1-1; tentatively, D is TRBD1 (5 bases). The source material was CD4+ or CD8+ T cells sorted from blood, sampled in a trial of the OX40 agonist ivuxolimab. This clonotype was obtained from an adult with an advanced solid tumor such as melanoma, head and neck, liver or kidney cancer. The CDR3 region is CASSVVAQLGAEAFF. CDR3 DNA sequence: TGTGCCAGCAGCGTAGTCGCGCAGCTGGGGGCTGAAGCTTTCTTT.